Detailed here is one T cell receptor beta chain. This specimen belongs to a study of blood T cell repertoires in COVID-19. CDR1 is SEHNR, CDR2 FQNEAQ, per germline (reference sequence). CDR3 length: 16 residues. J was trimmed by 1 base and V by 10 bases; bases with no gene match: 12. Profiling relied on immunoSEQ multiplex PCR, and the TCRdb table lists in-frame clones only, not all of them. The table shows 120,000 to 150,000 clones, with more than 60% occurring only once. The chain combines TRBV7-9 with TRBJ2-2, with TRBD1 identical over 7 bases. This receptor was identified in a man aged 50 or older with acute or convalescent COVID-19. The specimen sequenced was peripheral blood. The CDR3 sequence: CATLPSQGMNTGELFF. CDR3 nucleotide sequence: TGTGCCACCCTACCGTCACAGGGGATGAACACCGGGGAGCTGTTTTTT.